This entry concerns a single T cell receptor beta chain. The CDR3 spans 16 residues. The trim removed 6 bases at V and 2 bases at J, leaving 10 bases unmatched. CDR1 and CDR2 (germline): MDHEN, SYDVKM. The data stem from a study of T cells in localized non-small cell lung cancer. The table came from immunoSEQ multiplex PCR; TCRdb's copy has only in-frame clones and leaves some out. This sample carries roughly 34,000 clones, 87% of them seen once, and the ten largest clones take over 15%. The chain is built from TRBV28 and TRBJ1-2; 9 bases are shared with TRBD1. The input for sequencing was peripheral blood mononuclear cells, taken before any cancer treatment. The source of this sequence is a man aged 40 to 70 with stage III lung adenocarcinoma. CDR3 region: CASRFSGTGKNYGYTF. The CDR3 region has the DNA TGTGCCAGCAGATTCTCCGGGACAGGGAAGAACTATGGCTACACCTTC.